This TCR beta chain was retrieved from a study of cytomegalovirus exposure and HLA in healthy donors. Per the germline V gene, CDR1 is MNHNS and CDR2 is SASEGT. The V and J ends lost 8 bases and 0 bases, in that order; junction bases with no gene match: 9. The CDR3 has 15 residues. Study results and caveats: Reportedly, diagnosis of cytomegalovirus status by the classifier showed high specificity and sensitivity. Cytomegalovirus-associated TCR beta chains were listed, numbering 150 to 200.

Some clones are missing from TCRdb's copy, which holds only in-frame ones; the method was immunoSEQ multiplex PCR. The sample includes about 73,000 clones, 94% of them seen just once. This clone was picked up one time. Its antigen is not known. V gene TRBV6-1 combines with J gene TRBJ2-7, with TRBD2 identical over 8 bases. This TCR came from a woman between 18 and 30 years old in good health and CMV-seropositive. Sequenced material: PBMCs. The CDR3 sequence: CASEKGAGGSYEQYF. The CDR3 region has the DNA TGTGCCAGCGAGAAAGGGGCGGGAGGCTCCTACGAGCAGTACTTC.